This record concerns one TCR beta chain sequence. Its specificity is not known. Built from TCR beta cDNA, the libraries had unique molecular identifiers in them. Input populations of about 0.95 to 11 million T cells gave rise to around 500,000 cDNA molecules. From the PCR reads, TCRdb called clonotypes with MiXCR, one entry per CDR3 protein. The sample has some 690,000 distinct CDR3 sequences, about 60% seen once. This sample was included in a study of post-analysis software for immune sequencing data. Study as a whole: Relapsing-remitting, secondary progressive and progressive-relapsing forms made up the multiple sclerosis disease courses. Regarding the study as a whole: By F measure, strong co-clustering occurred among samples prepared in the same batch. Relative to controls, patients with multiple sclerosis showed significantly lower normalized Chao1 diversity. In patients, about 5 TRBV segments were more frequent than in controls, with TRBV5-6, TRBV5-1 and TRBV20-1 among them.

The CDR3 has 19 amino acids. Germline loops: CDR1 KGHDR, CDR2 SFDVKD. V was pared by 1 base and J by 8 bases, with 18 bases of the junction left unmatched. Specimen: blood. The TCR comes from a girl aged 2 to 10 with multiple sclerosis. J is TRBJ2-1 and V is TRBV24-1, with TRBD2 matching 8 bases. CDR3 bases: TGTGCCACCAGTGATTTTCCCCAACCGGGACTAGATAAGAGGGATGAGCAGTTCTTC. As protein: CATSDFPQPGLDKRDEQFF.